This TCR beta chain was captured by sequencing in a study of post-analysis software for immune sequencing data. The wider study: Disease courses included relapsing-remitting, secondary progressive and progressive-relapsing multiple sclerosis. The study's findings and limits: A significant reduction in normalized Chao1 diversity was observed in multiple sclerosis patients versus controls. Higher frequency in patients than in controls was seen for about five TRBV segments, with TRBV5-6, TRBV5-1 and TRBV20-1 among them.

With respect to this clonotype: Its antigen is unknown.

Included in the TCR beta cDNA libraries were unique molecular identifiers. TCRdb used MiXCR to reprocess the PCR reads, holding one entry per CDR3 protein. The data hold 550,000 to 700,000 distinct CDR3 sequences, with about 40% observed a single time. CDR3 size: 11 residues. The germline V gene has CDR1 GTSNPN and CDR2 SVGIG (reference sequence). Trimming stripped 3 bases from V and 8 bases from J, with 8 bases between. The receptor comes from a girl between 10 and 17 years old with multiple sclerosis. Sequenced: blood. J is TRBJ2-1 and V is TRBV30, with D unclear. CDR3 nucleotides: TGTGCCTGGAGAAGTGGGGATGAGCAGTTCTTC. The encoded protein is CAWRSGDEQFF.